This T cell receptor (beta chain) was observed in a study of siplizumab effects on memory and regulatory T cells. General observations from the study: The average Treg-derived proportion among mappable alloreactive CD4+ clones was 68.8% with siplizumab versus 25% to 30% in controls. Siplizumab produced a significant reduction in alloreactive sequences that were traceable to unstimulated CD4+ memory cells.

As for this clone: Its antigen is unknown.

Germline V gene lookup returns CDR1 KGHSH and CDR2 LQKENI. V was cut by 1 base and J by 9 bases, with 13 bases left in between. The CDR3 totals 14 residues. Only in-frame clones appear in the TCRdb table, and some are missing; sequencing was by immunoSEQ multiplex PCR. The repertoire holds 75,000 to 95,000 clones, with 80% to 90% as singletons. The chain is built from TRBV18 and TRBJ2-4; perhaps TRBD2 as D (5 bases). The receptor comes from a human donor in good health. The sequenced material came from CD4+ T cells sorted from blood. The CDR3 spells CASSPRLSDVIQYF. CDR3 sequence (DNA): TGTGCCAGCTCACCACGGCTTAGCGACGTCATTCAGTACTTC.